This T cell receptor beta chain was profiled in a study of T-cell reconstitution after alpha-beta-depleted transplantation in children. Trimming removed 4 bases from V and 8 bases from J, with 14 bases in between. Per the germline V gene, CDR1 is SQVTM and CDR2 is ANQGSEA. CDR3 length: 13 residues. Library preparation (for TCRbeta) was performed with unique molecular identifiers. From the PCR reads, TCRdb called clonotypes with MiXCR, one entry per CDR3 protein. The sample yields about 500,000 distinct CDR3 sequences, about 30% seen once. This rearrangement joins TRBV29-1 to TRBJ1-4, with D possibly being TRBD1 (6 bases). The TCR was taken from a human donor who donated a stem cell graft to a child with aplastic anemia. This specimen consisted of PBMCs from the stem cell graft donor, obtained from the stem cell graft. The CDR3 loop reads CSVGLFQGEKLFF. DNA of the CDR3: TGCAGCGTTGGCCTCTTCCAGGGGGAAAAACTGTTTTTT.